This entry is about one T cell receptor beta chain. The protocol was immunoSEQ multiplex PCR, while the TCRdb copy is restricted to in-frame clones and leaves out a portion. The sample comprises fewer than 200,000 clones, approximately 82% of which are singletons, and under 4.5% rests with the top ten. The data are from a study of blood T cell repertoires in COVID-19. This CDR3 has 16 amino acids. The V gene lost 4 bases and the J gene lost 2 bases, with 15 bases spanning the gap. In germline, CDR1 is LNHDA, CDR2 SQIVND (reference sequence). Recruitment covered over 20 US areas and drew participants whose ages spanned roughly 18 to 89 years.

Material: PBMCs or T cells enriched from blood (not recorded which). The receptor was isolated from a woman aged 50 to 65 who had recovered from COVID-19. The chain links TRBV19 to TRBJ1-5, with TRBD1 as a possible D gene (5 bases). This CDR3 is CASSTRTISGNQPQHF. CDR3 nucleotides: TGTGCCAGTAGTACTCGGACAATTTCGGGCAATCAGCCCCAGCATTTT. The full variable domain, rest sourced from reference TRBV19 and TRBJ1-5, is DGGITQSPKYLFRKEGQNVTLSCEQNLNHDAMYWYRQDPGQGLRLIYYSQIVNDFQKGDIAEGYSVSREKKESFPLTVTSAQKNPTAFYLCASSTRTISGNQPQHFGDGTRLSIL.